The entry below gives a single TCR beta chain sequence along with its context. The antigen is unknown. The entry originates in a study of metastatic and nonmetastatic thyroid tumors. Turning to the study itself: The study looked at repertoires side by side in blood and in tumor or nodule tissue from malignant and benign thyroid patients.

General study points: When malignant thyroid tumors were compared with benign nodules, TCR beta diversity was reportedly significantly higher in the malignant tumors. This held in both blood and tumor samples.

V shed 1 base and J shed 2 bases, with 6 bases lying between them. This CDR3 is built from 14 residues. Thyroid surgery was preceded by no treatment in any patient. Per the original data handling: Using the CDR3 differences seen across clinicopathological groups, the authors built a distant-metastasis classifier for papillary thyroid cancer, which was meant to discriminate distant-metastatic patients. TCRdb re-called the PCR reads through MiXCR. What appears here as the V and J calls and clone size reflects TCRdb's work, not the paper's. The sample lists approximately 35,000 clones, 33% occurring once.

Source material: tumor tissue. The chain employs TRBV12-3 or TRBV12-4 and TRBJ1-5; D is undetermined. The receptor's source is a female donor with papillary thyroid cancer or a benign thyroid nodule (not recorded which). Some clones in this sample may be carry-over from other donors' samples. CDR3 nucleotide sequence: TGTGCCAGCAGTTTAGGGGAGGGCAATCAGCCCCAGCATTTT. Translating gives CASSLGEGNQPQHF.